This TCR beta chain was sequenced for a study of beta chain features in type 1 diabetes. In the study overall: Healthy donors and patients had similar age, gender and cell yields.

The entirety of the isolated RNA underwent reverse transcription, so expressed TCRB transcripts were sequenced. Generated by immunoSEQ multiplex PCR, the TCRdb table keeps only in-frame clones and is missing some. The sample lists around 180,000 clones, around 8% seen once, with roughly 1% in the top ten. Study-level findings and limits: Shorter TCRB CDR3s, moderately but significantly so, marked every one of the four CD4+ subsets in Type 1 diabetes patients.

Donors underwent one heparinised blood draw, about 110 mL on average. In its sample, this clone was seen a few times. Its specificity is not known. Germline CDR1 SGHRS, CDR2 YFSETQ. This CDR3 has 12 amino acids. Germline trimming cut 2 bases from V and 7 bases from J; bases unmatched to any gene: 2. The chain carries TRBV5-1 and TRBJ1-1; TRBD1 matches 7 bases. This clonotype was obtained from a middle-aged woman with type 1 diabetes. The sequenced material came from central memory CD4+ T cells from blood. The CDR3 reads CASSFSGGEAFF. The CDR3 region has the DNA TGCGCCAGCAGCTTCTCAGGGGGTGAAGCTTTCTTT.